This T cell receptor beta chain stems from a study of blood T cell repertoires in COVID-19. The CDR3 loop spans 11 amino acids. CDR1 is SQVTM and CDR2 is ANQGSEA in the germline V gene. Trimming took 7 bases from V and 3 from J, leaving 9 bases between them. In Cohort 3, a recovered donor had either two negative PCRs, clearance, or symptom resolution. The repertoire was sequenced with immunoSEQ multiplex PCR; TCRdb's copy has only in-frame clones and lacks some. The data show around 280,000 clones, with around 88% seen just once and approximately 5.7% held by the top ten. The J gene is TRBJ1-2, the V gene TRBV29-1; weak D call: TRBD1 (5 bases). The specimen sequenced was PBMCs or T cells enriched from blood (not recorded which). The receptor was isolated from a woman aged 40-49 years who had recovered from COVID-19. The CDR3 region is CSAMTDYGYTF. In DNA, the CDR3 is TGCAGCGCCATGACAGACTATGGCTACACCTTC.